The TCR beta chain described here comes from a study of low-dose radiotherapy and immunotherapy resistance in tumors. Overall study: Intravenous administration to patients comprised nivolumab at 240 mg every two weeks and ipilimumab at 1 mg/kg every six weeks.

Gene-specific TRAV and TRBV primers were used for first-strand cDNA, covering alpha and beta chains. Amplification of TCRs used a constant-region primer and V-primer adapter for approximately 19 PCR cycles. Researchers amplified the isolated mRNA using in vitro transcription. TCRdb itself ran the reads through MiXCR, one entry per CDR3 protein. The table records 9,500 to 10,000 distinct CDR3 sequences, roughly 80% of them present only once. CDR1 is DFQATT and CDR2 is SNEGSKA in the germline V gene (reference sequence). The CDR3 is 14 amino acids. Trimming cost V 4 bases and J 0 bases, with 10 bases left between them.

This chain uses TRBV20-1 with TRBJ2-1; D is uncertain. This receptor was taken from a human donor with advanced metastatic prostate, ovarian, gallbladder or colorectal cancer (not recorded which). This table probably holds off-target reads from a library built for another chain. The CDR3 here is CSAITRSSYNEQFF. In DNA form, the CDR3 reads TGCAGTGCTATTACTCGTAGCTCCTACAATGAGCAGTTCTTC.